A selection of T cell receptor beta chains follows, all from one sample in a study of T cell repertoires in cytomegalovirus infection. TCRdb passed the reads through MiXCR, listing each CDR3 protein once. Of 400,000 or so distinct CDR3 sequences detected, 18% appear once; the ten largest clones hold 8.5% to 10%. The sample comprised PBMCs. Every receptor here comes from a human donor in good health (CMV status not recorded). Some clones in this sample may be carry-over from other donors' samples. The CDR3 runs from the conserved cysteine through the conserved F or W. A D gene is named only where the DNA matches it firmly. Not all rows give a size; the values are once, few, many and, for expanded clones, a class.

v_call: TRBV6-8
d_call: NA
clone_size: NA
j_call: TRBJ2-3
cdr3_nt: TGTGCCAGCAGTTACCCGGGGGCGAGCACAGATACGCAGTATTTT
cdr3_aa: CASSYPGASTDTQYF

v_call: TRBV10-3
d_call: TRBD2
clone_size: few
j_call: TRBJ2-3
cdr3_nt: TGTGCCATCAGTGGTGCGGGACTAGTAGCCACAGATACGCAGTATTTT
cdr3_aa: CAISGAGLVATDTQYF

v_call: TRBV12-3/TRBV12-4
d_call: NA
clone_size: few
j_call: TRBJ1-6
cdr3_nt: TGTGCCAGCAGTTCTGCGGGGGGAACATCACCCCTCCACTTT
cdr3_aa: CASSSAGGTSPLHF

v_call: TRBV20-1
d_call: TRBD1
clone_size: NA
j_call: TRBJ2-1
cdr3_nt: TGCAGTGCAGCAACAGGGGGCTTCCCAAATGAGCAGTTCTTC
cdr3_aa: CSAATGGFPNEQFF

v_call: TRBV11-2
d_call: NA
clone_size: NA
j_call: TRBJ2-1
cdr3_nt: TGTGCCAGCAGCTACGGCGGAGCGACCTACAATGAGCAGTTCTTC
cdr3_aa: CASSYGGATYNEQFF

v_call: TRBV7-2
d_call: NA
clone_size: NA
j_call: TRBJ2-2
cdr3_nt: TGTGCCAGCAGCTTCAGGGCCGGGGAGCTGTTTTTT
cdr3_aa: CASSFRAGELFF

v_call: TRBV7-2
d_call: NA
clone_size: NA
j_call: TRBJ2-2
cdr3_nt: TGTGCCAGCAGCCTAACCACTTGGACCGCCGGGGAGCTGTTTTTT
cdr3_aa: CASSLTTWTAGELFF

v_call: TRBV14
d_call: NA
clone_size: NA
j_call: TRBJ1-6
cdr3_nt: TGTGCCAGCAGCCAAGATCTCGGGATGGCCTCCTATAATTCACCCCTCCACTTT
cdr3_aa: CASSQDLGMASYNSPLHF

v_call: TRBV7-2
d_call: TRBD2
clone_size: NA
j_call: TRBJ2-3
cdr3_nt: TGTGCCAGCAGCCTGACTAGCGGGGGGGGGGCTTACGATACGCAGTATTTT
cdr3_aa: CASSLTSGGGAYDTQYF

v_call: TRBV15
d_call: NA
clone_size: NA
j_call: TRBJ1-2
cdr3_nt: TGTGCCACCAGCAGAGGACAGGTGTACTATGGCTACACCTTC
cdr3_aa: CATSRGQVYYGYTF

v_call: TRBV7-2
d_call: NA
clone_size: few
j_call: TRBJ2-7
cdr3_nt: TGTGCCAGCAGCTCGTTCGTGGAAAGCTACGAGCAGTACTTC
cdr3_aa: CASSSFVESYEQYF

v_call: TRBV27
d_call: TRBD1
clone_size: few
j_call: TRBJ1-1
cdr3_nt: TGTGCCAGTTGGGGCAGGGGGCCGGTGAACACTGAAGCTTTCTTT
cdr3_aa: CASWGRGPVNTEAFF

v_call: TRBV12-3/TRBV12-4
d_call: TRBD1
clone_size: few
j_call: TRBJ1-5
cdr3_nt: TGTGCCAGCAGTTTTGGGGACAGTTCCCAGCCCCAGCATTTT
cdr3_aa: CASSFGDSSQPQHF

v_call: TRBV10-3
d_call: NA
clone_size: NA
j_call: TRBJ2-1
cdr3_nt: TGTGCCATCAGTGTCAGGGACAATGAGCAGTTCTTC
cdr3_aa: CAISVRDNEQFF

v_call: TRBV7-2
d_call: TRBD1
clone_size: NA
j_call: TRBJ2-1
cdr3_nt: TGTGCCAGCAGCTACCGGACAGGGACGAATGAGCAGTTCTTC
cdr3_aa: CASSYRTGTNEQFF

v_call: TRBV2
d_call: NA
clone_size: few
j_call: TRBJ2-3
cdr3_nt: TGTGCCAGCAAGGGCGCTCGAAGCACAGATACGCAGTATTTT
cdr3_aa: CASKGARSTDTQYF

v_call: TRBV7-9
d_call: NA
clone_size: few
j_call: TRBJ2-6
cdr3_nt: TGTGCCAGCAGCTTAGGCTCTGGAGGGGCCAACGTCCTGACTTTC
cdr3_aa: CASSLGSGGANVLTF

v_call: TRBV6-8
d_call: NA
clone_size: few
j_call: TRBJ1-1
cdr3_nt: TGTGCCAGCAGCCCCGGGGCGGATACGTCGGGTTTCTTT
cdr3_aa: CASSPGADTSGFF

v_call: TRBV20-1
d_call: NA
clone_size: few
j_call: TRBJ2-7
cdr3_nt: TGCAGTGCTAGAGATACGAGAAGGGGCAGTTACGAGCAGTACTTC
cdr3_aa: CSARDTRRGSYEQYF

v_call: TRBV7-2
d_call: TRBD1
clone_size: NA
j_call: TRBJ2-7
cdr3_nt: TGTGCCAGCAGCCCCCGGGACAGCGAGACCTACGAGCAGTACTTC
cdr3_aa: CASSPRDSETYEQYF

v_call: TRBV25-1
d_call: NA
clone_size: few
j_call: TRBJ2-3
cdr3_nt: TGTGCCAGCAGTGAACCCGGCGGGACTTTTACGCAGTATTTT
cdr3_aa: CASSEPGGTFTQYF

v_call: TRBV28
d_call: TRBD2
clone_size: many
j_call: TRBJ2-3
cdr3_nt: TGTGCCAGCAGTTTCAGAGCGGGAGGGGAGACAGATACGCAGTATTTT
cdr3_aa: CASSFRAGGETDTQYF

v_call: TRBV18
d_call: NA
clone_size: few
j_call: TRBJ1-5
cdr3_nt: TGTGCCAGCTCAAATGGGCCTCCGGCAGGCTATCAGCCCCAGCATTTT
cdr3_aa: CASSNGPPAGYQPQHF

v_call: TRBV4-3
d_call: TRBD1
clone_size: few
j_call: TRBJ1-4
cdr3_nt: TGCGCCAGCAGCCAAGGGACAGGGGGTGAAAAACTGTTTTTT
cdr3_aa: CASSQGTGGEKLFF

v_call: TRBV7-2
d_call: NA
clone_size: many
j_call: TRBJ1-5
cdr3_nt: TGTGCCAGCAGCTCGACCTATGGTCAGCCCCAGCATTTT
cdr3_aa: CASSSTYGQPQHF

v_call: TRBV7-8
d_call: NA
clone_size: many
j_call: TRBJ1-3
cdr3_nt: TGTGCCAGCAGCCCGTTGGCCCAGTCCCCTGGAAACACCATATATTTT
cdr3_aa: CASSPLAQSPGNTIYF

v_call: TRBV15
d_call: NA
clone_size: NA
j_call: TRBJ1-2
cdr3_nt: TGTGCCACCAGCAGAGATTCGCCGATTTATGGCTACACCTTC
cdr3_aa: CATSRDSPIYGYTF

v_call: TRBV20-1
d_call: TRBD2
clone_size: NA
j_call: TRBJ2-3
cdr3_nt: TGCAGTGCTAGAGACCCCAGCAGCGGGAGGGGCGATACGCAGTATTTT
cdr3_aa: CSARDPSSGRGDTQYF

v_call: TRBV7-2
d_call: NA
clone_size: many
j_call: TRBJ2-1
cdr3_nt: TGTGCCAGCAGCCCCGGGAGAGGGGGTGAGCAGTTCTTC
cdr3_aa: CASSPGRGGEQFF

v_call: TRBV6-6
d_call: NA
clone_size: NA
j_call: TRBJ2-7
cdr3_nt: TGTGCCAGCAGTAAGGGTCTGAGGAACGAGCAGTACTTC
cdr3_aa: CASSKGLRNEQYF

v_call: TRBV12-3/TRBV12-4
d_call: TRBD1
clone_size: few
j_call: TRBJ1-5
cdr3_nt: TGTGCCAGCAGTCGGGACAGGTACAATCAGCCCCAGCATTTT
cdr3_aa: CASSRDRYNQPQHF

v_call: TRBV6-8
d_call: NA
clone_size: once
j_call: TRBJ1-6
cdr3_nt: TGTGCCAGCAGCCCCGGGCGGGCACTTAATTCACCCCTCCACTTT
cdr3_aa: CASSPGRALNSPLHF

v_call: TRBV7-9
d_call: NA
clone_size: few
j_call: TRBJ1-6
cdr3_nt: TGTGCCAGCAGCAAGGGGAGCAATTCACCCCTCCACTTT
cdr3_aa: CASSKGSNSPLHF

v_call: TRBV5-1
d_call: NA
clone_size: NA
j_call: TRBJ2-3
cdr3_nt: TGCGCCAGCAGCTTTTTTATGGACAGCACAGATACGCAGTATTTT
cdr3_aa: CASSFFMDSTDTQYF

v_call: TRBV6-1
d_call: NA
clone_size: NA
j_call: TRBJ2-2
cdr3_nt: TGTGCCAGCAGCCCGGGACCGCCTATGAACACCGGGGAGCTGTTTTTT
cdr3_aa: CASSPGPPMNTGELFF

v_call: TRBV10-3
d_call: TRBD2
clone_size: NA
j_call: TRBJ2-3
cdr3_nt: TGTGCCATCAGTGAGTCCCCGGGGGGAGATACGCAGTATTTT
cdr3_aa: CAISESPGGDTQYF

v_call: TRBV7-2
d_call: TRBD2
clone_size: NA
j_call: TRBJ2-2
cdr3_nt: TGTGCCAGCAGCCTCGTTCCGGGACTAGCGAGTTACACCGGGGAGCTGTTTTTT
cdr3_aa: CASSLVPGLASYTGELFF

v_call: TRBV30
d_call: NA
clone_size: few
j_call: TRBJ1-2
cdr3_nt: TGTGCCTGGAGTGTCGGTCAGGGAACTAACTATGGCTACACCTTC
cdr3_aa: CAWSVGQGTNYGYTF

v_call: TRBV5-4
d_call: NA
clone_size: many
j_call: TRBJ2-7
cdr3_nt: TGTGCCAGCAGCTTGGCAGCAGGGGCAGGTTACGAGCAGTACTTC
cdr3_aa: CASSLAAGAGYEQYF

v_call: TRBV7-9
d_call: NA
clone_size: many
j_call: TRBJ2-7
cdr3_nt: TGTGCCAGCACCACCCTAGGGGAGCAGTACTTC
cdr3_aa: CASTTLGEQYF

v_call: TRBV10-3
d_call: NA
clone_size: few
j_call: TRBJ2-7
cdr3_nt: TGTGCCATCAGTGATGGACTACCAAACTCCTACGAGCAGTACTTC
cdr3_aa: CAISDGLPNSYEQYF

v_call: TRBV12-3/TRBV12-4
d_call: NA
clone_size: many
j_call: TRBJ1-5
cdr3_nt: TGTGCCAGCAGTTTTATGTATGGCAATCAGCCCCAGCATTTT
cdr3_aa: CASSFMYGNQPQHF

v_call: TRBV19
d_call: NA
clone_size: NA
j_call: TRBJ2-3
cdr3_nt: TGTGCCAGTGCCCCCTTTGGGGGGGCCCCAGATACGCAGTATTTT
cdr3_aa: CASAPFGGAPDTQYF

v_call: TRBV7-2
d_call: NA
clone_size: many
j_call: TRBJ1-5
cdr3_nt: TGTGCCAGCAGCTTAGGAACAGGGACTCGTCAGCCCCAGCATTTT
cdr3_aa: CASSLGTGTRQPQHF

v_call: TRBV4-3
d_call: TRBD1
clone_size: few
j_call: TRBJ1-4
cdr3_nt: TGCGCCAGCAGCCGGACAGGGCTTGAAAAACTGTTTTTT
cdr3_aa: CASSRTGLEKLFF

v_call: TRBV10-3
d_call: NA
clone_size: few
j_call: TRBJ1-6
cdr3_nt: TGTGCCATCAGTGAGGTCAGGGACACACCCCTCCACTTT
cdr3_aa: CAISEVRDTPLHF

v_call: TRBV7-2
d_call: NA
clone_size: many
j_call: TRBJ2-1
cdr3_nt: TGTGCCAGCAGCTCGAGCGTGGTAGGTGAGCAGTTCTTC
cdr3_aa: CASSSSVVGEQFF

v_call: TRBV6-2/TRBV6-3
d_call: NA
clone_size: NA
j_call: TRBJ2-7
cdr3_nt: TGTGCCAGCAGCCAGCGGTGGGCAGCCTACGAGCAGTACTTC
cdr3_aa: CASSQRWAAYEQYF

v_call: TRBV20-1
d_call: NA
clone_size: few
j_call: TRBJ2-3
cdr3_nt: TGCAGTGCTAGAGTCCGGGACCCAGCCCGCACAGATACGCAGTATTTT
cdr3_aa: CSARVRDPARTDTQYF

v_call: TRBV7-8
d_call: NA
clone_size: many
j_call: TRBJ2-7
cdr3_nt: TGTGCCAGCGTCTCGGGGCGGGGTGGCGCCGAGCAGTACTTC
cdr3_aa: CASVSGRGGAEQYF

v_call: TRBV7-2
d_call: NA
clone_size: many
j_call: TRBJ1-6
cdr3_nt: TGTGCCAGCAGCTTCACTCCCTCGGGGGGATACTTCGGTAATTCACCCCTCCACTTT
cdr3_aa: CASSFTPSGGYFGNSPLHF

v_call: TRBV12-3/TRBV12-4
d_call: NA
clone_size: many
j_call: TRBJ1-3
cdr3_nt: TGTGCCAGCAGTTTTGGGGCAGTTGCTGGAAACACCATATATTTT
cdr3_aa: CASSFGAVAGNTIYF

v_call: TRBV7-2
d_call: TRBD1
clone_size: many
j_call: TRBJ2-2
cdr3_nt: TGTGCCAGCAGCTCCCAAACAGGGGGCTTTTCCGGGGAGCTGTTTTTT
cdr3_aa: CASSSQTGGFSGELFF